These 3 T cell receptor beta chains were sequenced from one sample in a study of CD8+CD57+ T cells in acquired aplastic anemia (dated by TCRdb to 2017 to 2018). Flow cytometry had shown CD8+CD57+ cell expansion in the patients selected for sequencing. Instrument on record: Illumina HiSeq 2000. Genomic DNA was used as template for profiling of TCR beta VDJ combinations and CDR3 sequences. TCRdb cleaned the public reads at Q25 with fastp, built clones with MiXCR and kept in-frame beta chains. Each entry merges the rows of one CDR3 protein and shows their most common DNA and genes. This sample has approximately 190,000 distinct CDR3 sequences in its table, and 48% of those were observed once. The ten largest clonotypes hold over 7.5% of the sample. Sample: sorted CD4+, CD8+, or CD8+CD57+ T cells (not recorded which) from PBMCs. Receptors originate from a human donor with aplastic anemia.

This clonotype has a handful of counts. The V gene is TRBV30, the J gene TRBJ1-2; D remains ambiguous. The CDR3 has 11 amino acids. Trimming pared 4 bases from V and 0 bases from J, leaving 3 bases between. The germline CDR1 and CDR2 sequences are GTSNPN and SVGIG (reference sequence). CDR3 DNA sequence: TGTGCCTGGATCTCTAACTATGGCTACACCTTC. This translates into CAWISNYGYTF.

The chain recombines TRBV29-1 with TRBJ2-1, with a possible D match to TRBD2 (6 bases). V was shortened by 8 bases and J by 7 bases, with 24 bases between the two germline ends. Looked up from germline, CDR1 is SQVTM and CDR2 is ANQGSEA. This CDR3 comprises 15 residues. CDR3: CSQTGRGFSQNEQFF. The CDR3, as DNA: TGCAGCCAGACGGGCCGGGGGTTTTCCCAAAATGAGCAGTTCTTC.

The chain carries TRBV15 and TRBJ1-1; 8 bases map to TRBD1. V trimming: 6 bases; J trimming: 6 bases; junction bases outside the gene matches: 9. Per the germline V gene, CDR1 is LNHNV and CDR2 is YYDKDF (reference sequence). The CDR3 totals 14 residues. The CDR3 DNA reads TGTGCCACCAGTACTGCAGGGGGCCGGGCTGAAGCTTTCTTT. Its translation: CATSTAGGRAEAFF. Together with reference TRBV15 and TRBJ1-1, the CDR3 gives the full variable domain: DAMVIQNPRYQVTQFGKPVTLSCSQTLNHNVMYWYQQKSSQAPKLLFHYYDKDFNNEADTPDNFQSRRPNTSFCFLDIRSPGLGDTAMYLCATSTAGGRAEAFFGQGTRLTVV.